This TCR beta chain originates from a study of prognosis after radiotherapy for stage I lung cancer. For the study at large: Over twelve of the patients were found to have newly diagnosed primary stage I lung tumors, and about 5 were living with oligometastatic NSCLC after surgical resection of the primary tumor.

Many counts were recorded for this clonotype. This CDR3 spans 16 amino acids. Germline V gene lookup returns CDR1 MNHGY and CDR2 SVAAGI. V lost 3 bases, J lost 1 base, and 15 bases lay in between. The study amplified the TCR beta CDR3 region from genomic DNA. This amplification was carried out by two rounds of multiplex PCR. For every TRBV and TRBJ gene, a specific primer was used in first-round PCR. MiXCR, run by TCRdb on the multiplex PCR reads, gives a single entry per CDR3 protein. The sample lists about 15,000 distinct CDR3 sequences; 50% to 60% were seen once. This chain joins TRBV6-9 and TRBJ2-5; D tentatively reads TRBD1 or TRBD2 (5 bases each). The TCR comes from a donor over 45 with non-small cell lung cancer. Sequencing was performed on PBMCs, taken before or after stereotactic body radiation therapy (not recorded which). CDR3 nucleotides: TGTGCCAGCAGTTACTCCTGGGACGGCCTCCAAGAGACCCAGTACTTC. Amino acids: CASSYSWDGLQETQYF.